This TCR beta chain is drawn from a study of identifying expanded T cells in peripheral blood. On this clone: Its antigen remains unknown.

Germline V CDR1 and CDR2: MDHEN, SYDVKM. Trimming left V 5 bases short and J 2 bases short, with 19 bases between. The CDR3 has 17 residues. Clones were sequenced by immunoSEQ multiplex PCR, and TCRdb holds only the in-frame ones, with some missing. The table lists around 100,000 clones, roughly 89% of them singletons. Study-wide points: Technical replicates showed around 1.1 changed clones; two weeks roughly 16; four weeks 19. Variance in clone template counts between roughly 2-week samples significantly increased with total template count across all healthy donors.

During the collection period, no donor immune events like infections were recorded. The sequencing input was blood. The chain recombines TRBV28 with TRBJ1-5, with unresolved D. The TCR originated in a person between 18 and 75 years old in good health. CDR3 sequence: CASSPPVGSGGNQPQHF. In DNA, the CDR3 is TGTGCCAGCAGTCCCCCGGTAGGCTCCGGGGGCAATCAGCCCCAGCATTTT.